What follows are 31 T cell receptor beta chains derived from one specimen sequenced in a study of long-term antiretroviral therapy in people with HIV (dated by TCRdb to between 2021 and 2024). The immunoSEQ hsTCRB v3.0 assay was used at survey level resolution to sequence the TRB variable region. This immuneACCESS table, as held by TCRdb, lists in-frame sequences with V and J called but not all clones. Of the missing ones, under half trace to an unresolved V gene in checked studies; the others have no known cause. The sample data list fewer than 45,000 clones, and roughly 85% of these were observed just once. The leading ten clones occupy nearly 5% of the sample. The sample was unsorted PBMCs, taken just over 2.7 years before starting antiretroviral therapy. The receptor set was obtained from a woman under 40 with HIV.

The chain links TRBV19 to TRBJ1-2; possibly TRBD1 for D (6 bases). CDR3 length: 13 residues. The germline V and J ends were trimmed by 7 bases and 5 bases, with 14 bases remaining between them. In germline, CDR1 is LNHDA, CDR2 SQIVND (reference sequence). Here the CDR3 DNA reads TGTGCCAGTACCCTCGCGGGGGCGTATGGCTACACCTTC. Encoded protein: CASTLAGAYGYTF.

V and J are TRBV12-5 and TRBJ2-1, with D possibly matching TRBD2 (6 bases). The germline CDR1 and CDR2 sequences are LGHNT and FRNRAP. Trimming removed 0 bases at V and 8 bases at J, with 11 bases between. This CDR3 is built from 14 residues. CDR3 loop: CASGLVPTSHEQFF. The DNA for the CDR3 is TGTGCTAGTGGTTTGGTACCAACTAGCCATGAGCAGTTCTTC.

The V gene is TRBV5-1, the J gene TRBJ1-5; D not resolved. Germline V gives CDR1 SGHRS, CDR2 YFSETQ. V was shortened by 0 bases and J by 5 bases, with 9 bases between the two germline ends. The CDR3 runs to 14 residues. DNA of the CDR3: TGCGCCAGCAGCTTGGAAGGACGCGATCAGCCCCAGCATTTT. Its protein product is CASSLEGRDQPQHF.

This chain links TRBV7-7 with TRBJ2-1; 10 bases align to TRBD2. Germline CDR1 SSHAT, CDR2 FNYEAQ (reference sequence). With V trimmed by 5 bases and J by 0 bases, 4 bases remained unmatched. There are 16 residues in the CDR3. The chain's CDR3 is CASSPERGGSYNEQFF. Here the CDR3 DNA reads TGTGCCAGCAGCCCAGAGCGGGGGGGCTCCTACAATGAGCAGTTCTTC.

The J gene is TRBJ1-2, the V gene TRBV2; possible D gene TRBD1, 5 bases. Per the germline V gene, CDR1 is SNHLY and CDR2 is FYNNEI. There are 12 residues in the CDR3. Trimming took off 3 bases at V and 8 bases at J, with 10 bases between the two ends. The CDR3 coding sequence is TGTGCCAGCAGTGACAGGGTCGGCGGCTACACCTTC. Residues: CASSDRVGGYTF.

V usage is TRBV14 and J usage is TRBJ1-1, with D possibly matching TRBD1 (6 bases). The CDR3 is made up of 14 amino acids. Trimming left V 1 base short and J 11 bases short, with 17 bases between. Per the germline V gene, CDR1 is SGHDN and CDR2 is FVKESK. The CDR3 bases are TGTGCCAGCAGCCAAGCCATCACAGGGATGGCGGCTTTCTTT. This translates into CASSQAITGMAAFF.

This rearrangement joins TRBV5-5 to TRBJ2-2, with TRBD2 matching 7 bases. Germline loops: CDR1 SGHKS, CDR2 YYEKEE (reference sequence). The V segment lost 0 bases and the J segment 2 bases; nucleotides outside the gene matches: 4. The CDR3 spans 16 residues. CDR3 sequence (DNA): TGTGCCAGCAGCTTGGGGCTAGCGGCCAACACCGGGGAGCTGTTTTTT. Translated, it gives CASSLGLAANTGELFF. The variable domain in full, with the rest retrieved from reference TRBV5-5 and TRBJ2-2, is DAGVTQSPTHLIKTRGQQVTLRCSPISGHKSVSWYQQVLGQGPQFIFQYYEKEERGRGNFPDRFSARQFPNYSSELNVNALLLGDSALYLCASSLGLAANTGELFFGEGSRLTVL.

The chain employs TRBV2 and TRBJ2-5; D is perhaps TRBD1 (6 bases). The CDR3 has 15 residues. The germline V gene encodes CDR1 SNHLY and CDR2 FYNNEI. Trimming left V 7 bases short and J 2 bases short, with 17 bases between. CDR3 sequence (DNA): TGTGCCAGCAAATCTCCAGGGGCCCTGCAAGAGACCCAGTACTTC. Protein: CASKSPGALQETQYF. The whole variable domain, filled in from reference TRBV2 and TRBJ2-5, reads EPEVTQTPSHQVTQMGQEVILRCVPISNHLYFYWYRQILGQKVEFLVSFYNNEISEKSEIFDDQFSVERPDGSNFTLKIRSTKLEDSAMYFCASKSPGALQETQYFGPGTRLLVL.

The chain employs TRBV6-1 and TRBJ1-1; the match to TRBD1 covers 10 bases. CDR3 length: 12 amino acids. After removal of 10 bases from V and 4 bases from J, the junction contained 3 bases not matched to a gene. In germline, CDR1 is MNHNS, CDR2 SASEGT. The CDR3 spells CAIGQGGTEAFF. As DNA, the CDR3 is TGTGCCATCGGACAGGGGGGCACTGAAGCTTTCTTT.

V gene TRBV9 combines with J gene TRBJ2-3; D is possibly TRBD1 (6 bases). The CDR3 has 15 residues. In germline, CDR1 is SGDLS, CDR2 YYNGEE. V was trimmed by 4 bases and J by 0 bases, leaving 12 bases between them. CDR3 in DNA: TGTGCCAGCAGCCATACAGGGCCTAGCACAGATACGCAGTATTTT. Translated, it gives CASSHTGPSTDTQYF.

The gene calls are TRBV4-1 and TRBJ2-7; TRBD1 might be the D (6 bases). Trimming stripped 6 bases from V and 7 bases from J, with 19 bases between. CDR1 is MGHRA, CDR2 YSYEKL, per germline. The CDR3 length is 14 residues. This chain's CDR3 is CASRSTTGLGEQYV. The CDR3 DNA is TGCGCCAGCAGGTCGACCACAGGGTTAGGGGAGCAGTACGTC.

Only a few counts were recorded for this clone. The chain uses TRBV19 and TRBJ1-2; no firm D call. V shed 5 bases and J shed 2 bases, with 15 bases lying between them. CDR3 length: 15 amino acids. Germline CDR1 reads LNHDA; CDR2 reads SQIVND (reference sequence). As DNA, the CDR3 is TGTGCCAGTAGTGGAAACAGCGTTGGGAACTATGGCTACACCTTC. As protein: CASSGNSVGNYGYTF.

This clone was seen only once. The chain combines TRBV27 with TRBJ1-5, with TRBD1 as a possible D gene (5 bases). CDR1 MNHEY and CDR2 SMNVEV come from the germline V gene (reference sequence). The CDR3 is made up of 18 amino acids. V shed 5 bases and J shed 4 bases, with 24 bases lying between them. CDR3 coding DNA: TGTGCCAGCAGTAATACCAGGGAAAGTTCCGTCGAGAATCAGCCCCAGCATTTT. The encoded protein is CASSNTRESSVENQPQHF.

This chain joins TRBV5-1 and TRBJ1-1; no definite D call. Trimming took off 5 bases at V and 0 bases at J, with 8 bases between the two ends. The germline V gene has CDR1 SGHRS and CDR2 YFSETQ. The CDR3 is made up of 13 amino acids. DNA of the CDR3: TGCGCCAGCAGGCTACAGATGAACACTGAAGCTTTCTTT. Encoded protein: CASRLQMNTEAFF.

The chain is built from TRBV6-1 and TRBJ1-2, with D perhaps matching TRBD1 (6 bases). Germline loops: CDR1 MNHNS, CDR2 SASEGT. The CDR3 length is 13 residues. Trimming took 8 bases from V and 7 from J, leaving 17 bases between them. The CDR3 spells CASSNRVEVGYTF. In nucleotides, the CDR3 is TGTGCCAGCTCAAACAGGGTTGAGGTTGGCTACACCTTC.

This sequence joins TRBV19 and TRBJ2-2; D call uncertain. V was shortened by 5 bases and J by 4 bases, with 14 bases between the two germline ends. Germline V CDR1 and CDR2: LNHDA, SQIVND (reference sequence). The CDR3 is 15 residues long. CDR3: CASSPRAQLTGELFF. The CDR3 coding sequence is TGTGCCAGTAGTCCCCGGGCGCAACTCACCGGGGAGCTGTTTTTT. Variable domain in full (rest from reference TRBV19 and TRBJ2-2): DGGITQSPKYLFRKEGQNVTLSCEQNLNHDAMYWYRQDPGQGLRLIYYSQIVNDFQKGDIAEGYSVSREKKESFPLTVTSAQKNPTAFYLCASSPRAQLTGELFFGEGSRLTVL.

J is TRBJ1-1 and V is TRBV30, with D possibly matching TRBD1 (6 bases). V was cut by 5 bases and J by 1 base, with 20 bases left in between. Looked up from germline, CDR1 is GTSNPN and CDR2 is SVGIG (reference sequence). CDR3 length: 16 amino acids. The CDR3 loop is CAWRKQGLAGNTEAFF. The CDR3 region has the DNA TGTGCCTGGCGGAAACAGGGTCTGGCGGGGAACACTGAAGCTTTCTTT.

V usage is TRBV14 and J usage is TRBJ2-6; 7 bases align to TRBD2. The J segment lost 2 bases and the V segment lost 3 bases, leaving 4 bases of the junction unmatched. Germline values: CDR1 SGHDN, CDR2 FVKESK. The CDR3 consists of 16 residues. The CDR3 reads CASSQGGFAGANVLTF. CDR3 DNA sequence: TGTGCCAGCAGCCAGGGAGGGTTCGCTGGGGCCAACGTCCTGACTTTC.

The V and J genes are TRBV6-5 and TRBJ1-6, with 8 bases identical to TRBD1. Germline lookup yields CDR1 MNHEY and CDR2 SVGAGI. The junction had 6 bases not matched to a gene; V was cut back by 7 bases and J by 7 bases. The CDR3 totals 14 residues. The CDR3, as DNA: TGTGCCAGCACCCAACAGGGGGGGAATTCACCCCTCCACTTT. Amino acid sequence: CASTQQGGNSPLHF.

Note on this clone: Other DNA sequences in this sample translate to the same CDR3. The genes are TRBV5-1 and TRBJ1-1; D remains unclear. With 1 base removed from V and 0 bases from J, the gap between germline ends came to 16 bases. There are 17 residues in the CDR3. Germline V gives CDR1 SGHRS, CDR2 YFSETQ. The CDR3 sequence is CASSLNTLEGMNTEAFF. The DNA of the CDR3 is TGCGCCAGCAGCTTGAATACTTTGGAGGGTATGAACACTGAAGCTTTCTTT.

This chain uses TRBV30 with TRBJ1-3; D unclear. Trimming took 5 bases from V and 2 from J, leaving 10 bases between them. The V gene's germline CDR1 is GTSNPN and CDR2 SVGIG (reference sequence). The CDR3 runs to 13 residues. CDR3 loop: CAWPDKTGNTIYF. For the CDR3, the DNA is TGTGCCTGGCCGGATAAAACTGGAAACACCATATATTTT.

The CDR3 loop reads CASSDRVDTQYF. The CDR3 nucleotides read TGTGCCAGTAGTGACAGGGTGGATACGCAGTATTTT. This chain links TRBV19 with TRBJ2-3; 7 positions match TRBD1. The V segment lost 5 bases and the J segment 6 bases; nucleotides outside the gene matches: 2. The germline V gene encodes CDR1 LNHDA and CDR2 SQIVND (reference sequence). This CDR3 has 12 residues.

In nucleotides, the CDR3 is TGTGCCAGCAGCTTATCACAGCAAGAGACCCAGTACTTC. It encodes CASSLSQQETQYF. The chain links TRBV7-9 to TRBJ2-5; D remains unclear. V was shortened by 2 bases and J by 2 bases, with 6 bases between the two germline ends. Per the germline V gene, CDR1 is SEHNR and CDR2 is FQNEAQ (reference sequence). CDR3 size: 13 residues.

The V and J genes are TRBV9 and TRBJ1-6, with D possibly matching TRBD1 (6 bases). Germline loops: CDR1 SGDLS, CDR2 YYNGEE. This CDR3 contains 16 residues. The V and J ends lost 2 bases and 1 base respectively, with 10 bases between them. The CDR3 DNA follows: TGTGCCAGCAGCGTCGCTACAGGGTCCTATAATTCACCCCTCCACTTT. Translated: CASSVATGSYNSPLHF.

This clone was recorded only once. The chain recombines TRBV6-5 with TRBJ1-1; D unclear. This CDR3 region has 14 residues. The germline V and J ends were trimmed by 2 bases and 3 bases, with 10 bases remaining between them. Looked up from germline, CDR1 is MNHEY and CDR2 is SVGAGI. The CDR3 region has the DNA TGTGCCAGCAGTTACATTGGCCGATACACTGAAGCTTTCTTT. Amino acids: CASSYIGRYTEAFF.

This clone was detected only a few times. The chain uses TRBV11-2 and TRBJ1-1; 7 nucleotides agree with TRBD1. The CDR3 loop spans 15 amino acids. Trimming took 4 bases from V and 4 from J; bases not matched to a gene: 9. The germline V gene has CDR1 SGHAT and CDR2 FQNNGV. The DNA for the CDR3 is TGTGCCAGCAGCTCTCGCGACAGGGCGGCCACTGAAGCTTTCTTT. Translation gives CASSSRDRAATEAFF.

This chain joins TRBV10-2 and TRBJ2-1; possible D gene TRBD1, 6 bases. Trimming took 3 bases from V and 9 from J, leaving 12 bases between them. The CDR3 sequence is 13 residues long. Germline CDR1 WSHSY, CDR2 SAAADI. CDR3 DNA: TGCGCCAGCAGTGAACGACAGGACTTTGAGCAGTTCTTC. It is translated as CASSERQDFEQFF.

The J gene is TRBJ2-7, the V gene TRBV6-4; D could derive from TRBD1 or TRBD2 (5 bases each). CDR1 and CDR2 (germline): MRHNA, SNTAGT. With 0 bases removed from V and 3 bases from J, the gap between germline ends came to 9 bases. The CDR3 runs 14 residues. DNA of the CDR3: TGTGCCAGCAGTGACTCCGACAGCGGCTACGAGCAGTACGTC. It yields the protein CASSDSDSGYEQYV.

CDR3 in DNA: TGTGCCAGCAGCTTAGAGAGGGGATCTGGCTACACCTTC. It codes for CASSLERGSGYTF. The chain uses TRBV7-2 and TRBJ1-2, with a tentative D call TRBD1 (5 bases). This CDR3 has 13 residues. V was trimmed by 1 base and J by 7 bases, leaving 10 bases between them. Per the germline V gene, CDR1 is SGHTA and CDR2 is FQGNSA.

This sequence joins TRBV9 and TRBJ2-1, with TRBD1 as a possible D gene (6 bases). Germline CDR1 reads SGDLS; CDR2 reads YYNGEE. The CDR3 runs 15 residues. V was cut by 1 base and J by 2 bases, with 10 bases left in between. The CDR3 DNA reads TGTGCCAGCAGCGTAACCCCAGGGGCCTACAATGAGCAGTTCTTC. Amino acid sequence: CASSVTPGAYNEQFF. The full variable domain, rest sourced from reference TRBV9 and TRBJ2-1, is DSGVTQTPKHLITATGQRVTLRCSPRSGDLSVYWYQQSLDQGLQFLIQYYNGEERAKGNILERFSAQQFPDLHSELNLSSLELGDSALYFCASSVTPGAYNEQFFGPGTRLTVL.

The rearrangement uses TRBV4-1 and TRBJ1-5; 8 nucleotides line up with TRBD1. With 0 bases clipped from V and 4 bases from J, the junction kept 2 bases outside the gene matches. The germline V gene has CDR1 MGHRA and CDR2 YSYEKL. This CDR3 is 15 amino acids long. CDR3: CASSQDRGQNQPQHF. In nucleotides, the CDR3 is TGCGCCAGCAGCCAAGACAGGGGGCAAAATCAGCCCCAGCATTTT.